The next 18 T cell receptor beta chains were all read from a single sample in a study of blood T cells in healthy people across ages (dated by TCRdb to the mid-2010s). Library preparation was by 5' RACE. The run used an Illumina HiSeq 2500. A second PCR of about 6 to 11 cycles was performed with a sample-barcoded 5' primer and a J-beta primer mix. TCRdb trimmed the raw reads at Q25, called clones with MiXCR and kept productive beta chains. Every entry covers one CDR3 protein and lists the most common genes and DNA from its rows. The sample table records 1.5 million to 2 million distinct CDR3 sequences; 40% to 55% of these occur just once. The ten largest clones represent approximately 2.1% of the sample. The sequencing input was blood. The receptors were gathered from a woman in her forties in good health.

This clonotype has at least ten counts. The J gene is TRBJ1-2, the V gene TRBV7-9; D unclear. The V and J ends lost 5 bases and 4 bases respectively, with 8 bases between them. Germline loops: CDR1 SEHNR, CDR2 FQNEAQ (reference sequence). The CDR3 runs 12 residues. CDR3 sequence (DNA): TGTGCCAGCAGCCCCGGAACCTATGGCTACACCTTC. It encodes CASSPGTYGYTF.

V usage is TRBV29-1 and J usage is TRBJ1-3; no reliable D call. This CDR3 comprises 14 residues. The V gene lost 4 bases and the J gene lost 3 bases, with 13 bases spanning the gap. Per germline, CDR1 SQVTM and CDR2 ANQGSEA. This chain's CDR3 is CSVAPRESGNTIYF. The CDR3 coding sequence is TGCAGCGTTGCCCCCCGGGAGAGTGGAAACACCATATATTTT. The variable domain in full, with the rest retrieved from reference TRBV29-1 and TRBJ1-3, is SAVISQKPSRDICQRGTSLTIQCQVDSQVTMMFWYRQQPGQSLTLIATANQGSEATYESGFVIDKFPISRPNLTFSTLTVSNMSPEDSSIYLCSVAPRESGNTIYFGEGSWLTVV.

The sample holds a few counts of this clonotype. The chain joins TRBV28 to TRBJ2-5; 11 nucleotides align to TRBD1. Germline CDR1 and CDR2: MDHEN and SYDVKM. V trimming: 6 bases; J trimming: 3 bases; junction bases outside the gene matches: 6. The CDR3 runs 15 residues. CDR3 protein: CASSHPGQGEETQYF. CDR3 coding DNA: TGTGCCAGCAGCCACCCGGGACAGGGGGAAGAGACCCAGTACTTC.

The chain employs TRBV2 and TRBJ1-2; 7 bases match TRBD1. The CDR3 loop spans 15 amino acids. Germline CDR1 is SNHLY and CDR2 is FYNNEI. The V and J ends lost 5 bases and 4 bases, in that order; junction bases with no gene match: 10. The CDR3 region is CASSPETGLSYGYTF. In DNA, the CDR3 is TGTGCCAGCAGTCCAGAGACAGGGCTGAGCTATGGCTACACCTTC.

This clonotype was counted between two and nine times. The chain employs TRBV29-1 and TRBJ1-5, with D unresolved. Trimming pared 6 bases from V and 7 bases from J, leaving 16 bases between. Looked up from germline, CDR1 is SQVTM and CDR2 is ANQGSEA. This CDR3 has 13 residues. The CDR3 coding sequence is TGCAGCGTGAGGGCCAGTTTTGAACAGCCCCAGCATTTT. Translating gives CSVRASFEQPQHF.

The genes are TRBV7-2 and TRBJ2-7; 10 nucleotides match TRBD2. The V gene's germline CDR1 is SGHTA and CDR2 FQGNSA. The CDR3 runs to 18 residues. After removal of 1 base from V and 2 bases from J, the junction contained 11 bases not matched to a gene. Here the CDR3 reads CASSLVPFRSGGAYEQYF. The CDR3 DNA reads as TGTGCCAGCAGCTTAGTTCCTTTTAGGAGCGGGGGGGCCTACGAGCAGTACTTC.

This clonotype was detected only a few times. The rearrangement joins TRBV4-3 to TRBJ2-3; D gene ambiguous. The V end lost 6 bases, the J end lost 3 bases, and 19 bases lay between the germline ends. The V gene's germline CDR1 is LGHNA and CDR2 YSLEER. This CDR3 region has 16 residues. In DNA, the CDR3 is TGCGCCAGCAGGGCATCCCCGACGGTGATGACAGATACGCAGTATTTT. Translating gives CASRASPTVMTDTQYF.

There are a few counts of this clonotype. The rearrangement uses TRBV4-3 and TRBJ1-2; 7 bases align to TRBD1. The CDR3 consists of 17 residues. The germline CDR1 and CDR2 sequences are LGHNA and YSLEER. With 0 bases clipped from V and 8 bases from J, the junction kept 15 bases outside the gene matches. In DNA, the CDR3 is TGCGCCAGCAGCCAAGACAGGGGGAGGGGGACTTGGAGGGGCTACACCTTC. This translates into CASSQDRGRGTWRGYTF.

V and J are TRBV12-3 or TRBV12-4 and TRBJ1-2; 7 bases fit TRBD1. With 6 bases clipped from V and 8 bases from J, the junction kept 6 bases outside the gene matches. The CDR3 runs 12 residues. This CDR3 reads CASRNRQGGYTF. The CDR3 bases are TGTGCCAGCAGAAACAGACAGGGAGGCTACACCTTC.

The chain's CDR3 is CASSRPGQDQYEQYF. CDR3 sequence (DNA): TGTGCCAGCAGTCGGCCGGGACAGGATCAATACGAGCAGTACTTC. The chain combines TRBV28 with TRBJ2-5; 8 bases are shared with TRBD1. The J call is doubtful: the DNA matches TRBJ2-7 better. The CDR3 has 15 amino acids. Per the germline V gene, CDR1 is MDHEN and CDR2 is SYDVKM.

V usage is TRBV20-1 and J usage is TRBJ2-5, with D perhaps TRBD1 or TRBD2 (5 bases each). The V end was cut by 3 bases, the J end by 5 bases, with 16 bases between. The CDR3 runs 14 residues. In germline, CDR1 is DFQATT, CDR2 SNEGSKA (reference sequence). The CDR3 here is CSASGTPCQETQYF. DNA of the CDR3: TGCAGTGCTAGTGGGACCCCGTGTCAGGAGACCCAGTACTTC.

The CDR3 here is CASSLVRPTYYGYTF. CDR3 nucleotides: TGTGCCAGCAGCTTAGTTCGACCGACTTACTATGGCTACACCTTC. The V call is TRBV7-9, the J call TRBJ1-2; D uncertain. Per germline, CDR1 SEHNR and CDR2 FQNEAQ (reference sequence). The CDR3 runs to 15 residues. The V end was cut by 1 base, the J end by 3 bases, with 12 bases between.

V usage is TRBV12-3 or TRBV12-4 and J usage is TRBJ2-7, with 8 bases aligning to TRBD1. The J call may be wrong; the DNA end is better matched by TRBJ2-5. The CDR3 covers 13 residues. CDR3 sequence (DNA): TGTGCCGGCACCTACCGGACAGGGGAGACCCAGTACTTC. It codes for CAGTYRTGETQYF.

This chain links TRBV27 with TRBJ2-4; 9 nucleotides line up with TRBD1. Matching the DNA end better, TRBJ2-7 makes the J call doubtful. There are 16 residues in the CDR3. CDR1 and CDR2 (germline): MNHEY, SMNVEV (reference sequence). CDR3 nucleotide sequence: TGTGCCAGCAGTTTAACCCCGGGACAGGGTTTTTACGAGCAGTACTTC. Residues: CASSLTPGQGFYEQYF.

This clonotype appeared many times. This sequence joins TRBV20-1 and TRBJ1-5; D ambiguous. This CDR3 contains 12 residues. Looked up from germline, CDR1 is DFQATT and CDR2 is SNEGSKA (reference sequence). The V and J ends lost 0 bases and 2 bases respectively, with 2 bases between them. The CDR3: CSARDGNQPQHF. CDR3 coding DNA: TGCAGTGCTAGAGATGGCAATCAGCCCCAGCATTTT.

The chain uses TRBV27 and TRBJ2-3; D is perhaps TRBD2 (7 bases). This CDR3 region has 15 residues. V dropped 6 bases and J dropped 8 bases, with 21 bases sitting between them. The germline CDR1 and CDR2 sequences are MNHEY and SMNVEV (reference sequence). The CDR3 sequence is CASSPQWGGGVTQYF. The CDR3 nucleotides are TGTGCCAGCAGCCCCCAGTGGGGGGGCGGAGTTACGCAGTATTTT.

The rearrangement uses TRBV20-1 and TRBJ1-6, with 10 nucleotides matching TRBD1. The V segment lost 2 bases and the J segment 8 bases; nucleotides outside the gene matches: 12. The CDR3 is made up of 17 amino acids. Germline V CDR1 and CDR2: DFQATT, SNEGSKA (reference sequence). CDR3 sequence: CSARSTWDRGAHSPLHF. The DNA of the CDR3 is TGCAGTGCTAGATCTACTTGGGACAGGGGTGCGCATTCACCCCTCCACTTT.

Only a few counts were recorded for this clonotype. V is TRBV12-3 or TRBV12-4 and J is TRBJ2-1; 10 nucleotides match TRBD2. The trim removed 6 bases at V and 5 bases at J, leaving 7 bases unmatched. This CDR3 comprises 15 residues. The CDR3 DNA reads as TGTGCCAGCAGCCCCGAGCGGGAGGGTAACAATGAGCAGTTCTTC. Encoded protein: CASSPEREGNNEQFF.